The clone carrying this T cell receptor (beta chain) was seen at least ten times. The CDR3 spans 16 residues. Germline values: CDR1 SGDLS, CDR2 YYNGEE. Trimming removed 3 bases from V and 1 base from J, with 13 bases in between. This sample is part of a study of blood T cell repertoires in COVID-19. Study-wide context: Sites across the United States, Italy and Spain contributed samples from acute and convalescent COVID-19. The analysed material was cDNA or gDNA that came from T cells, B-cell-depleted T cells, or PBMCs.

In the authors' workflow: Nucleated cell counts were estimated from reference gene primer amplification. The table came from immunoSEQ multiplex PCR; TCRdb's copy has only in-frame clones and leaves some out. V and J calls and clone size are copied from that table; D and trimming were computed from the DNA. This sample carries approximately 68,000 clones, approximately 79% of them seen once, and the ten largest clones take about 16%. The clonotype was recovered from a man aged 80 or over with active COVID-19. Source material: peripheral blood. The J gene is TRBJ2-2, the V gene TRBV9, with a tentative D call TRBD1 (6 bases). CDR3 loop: CASSAPGAGNTGELFF. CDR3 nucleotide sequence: TGTGCCAGCAGCGCCCCAGGGGCAGGGAACACCGGGGAGCTGTTTTTT.